This T cell receptor (beta chain) comes out of a study of shared clonotypes between healthy human individuals. A note on this clone: Its cognate antigen is unknown.

Findings of the study overall: Among donors, clonotype sharing was expected to be affected by sequencing depth. Clonotypes that were shared across a few donors made up around 5% of naive CD4 clonotypes.

Generated by immunoSEQ multiplex PCR, the TCRdb table keeps only in-frame clones and is missing some. The sample has about 1.5 million clones; around 97% are singletons. The CDR3 covers 15 residues. V lost 6 bases, J lost 0 bases, and 13 bases lay in between. CDR1 and CDR2 from the germline V gene are ENHRY and SYGVKD. The genes are TRBV10-3 and TRBJ2-3, with D tentatively TRBD2 (6 bases). Specimen: naive CD4+ T cells sorted from blood. Subset indicated: CD45RA+ positively selected. The TCR originated in a young man in good health. The CDR3 nucleotides are TGTGCCATCAGATCTTTAGCGGCTAGCACAGATACGCAGTATTTT. Residues: CAIRSLAASTDTQYF.